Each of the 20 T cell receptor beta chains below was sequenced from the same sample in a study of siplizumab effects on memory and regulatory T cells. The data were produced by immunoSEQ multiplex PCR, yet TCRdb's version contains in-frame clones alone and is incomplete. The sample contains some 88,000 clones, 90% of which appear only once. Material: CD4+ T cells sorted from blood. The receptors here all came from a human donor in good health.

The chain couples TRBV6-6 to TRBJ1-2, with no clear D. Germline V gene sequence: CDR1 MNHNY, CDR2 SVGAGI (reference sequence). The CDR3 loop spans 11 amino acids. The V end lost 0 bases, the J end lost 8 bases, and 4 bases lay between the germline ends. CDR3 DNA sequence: TGTGCCAGCAGTTACTCGGTGGGCTACACCTTC. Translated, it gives CASSYSVGYTF.

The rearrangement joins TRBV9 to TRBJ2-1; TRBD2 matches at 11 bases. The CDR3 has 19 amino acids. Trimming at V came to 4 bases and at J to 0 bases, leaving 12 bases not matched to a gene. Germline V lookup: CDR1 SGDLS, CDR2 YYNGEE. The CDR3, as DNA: TGTGCCAGCAGCCCTGGGACTAGCGGAAGGAGGTACTCCTACAATGAGCAGTTCTTC. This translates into CASSPGTSGRRYSYNEQFF.

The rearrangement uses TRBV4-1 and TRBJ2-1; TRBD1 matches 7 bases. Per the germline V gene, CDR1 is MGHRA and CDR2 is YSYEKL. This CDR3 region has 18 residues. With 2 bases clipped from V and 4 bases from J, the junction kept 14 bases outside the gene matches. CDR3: CASSQFPPGPGQYNEQFF. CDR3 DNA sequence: TGCGCCAGCAGCCAATTTCCGCCTGGTCCGGGACAGTACAATGAGCAGTTCTTC.

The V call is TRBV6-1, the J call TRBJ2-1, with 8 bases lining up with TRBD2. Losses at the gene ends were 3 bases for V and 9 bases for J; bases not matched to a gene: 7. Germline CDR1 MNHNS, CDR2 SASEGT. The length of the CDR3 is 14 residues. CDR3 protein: CASSDTGGPFEQFF. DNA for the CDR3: TGTGCCAGCAGTGATACGGGAGGGCCATTTGAGCAGTTCTTC.

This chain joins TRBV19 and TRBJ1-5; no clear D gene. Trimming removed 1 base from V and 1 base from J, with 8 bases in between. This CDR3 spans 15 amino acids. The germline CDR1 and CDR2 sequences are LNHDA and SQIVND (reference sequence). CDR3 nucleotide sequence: TGTGCCAGTAGTATAGGCGGGGTCAGCAATCAGCCCCAGCATTTT. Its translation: CASSIGGVSNQPQHF.

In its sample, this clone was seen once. The CDR3 nucleotides read TGTGCCAGCACCGGTAGCGCGAACCAAGAGACCCAGTACTTC. Translated, it gives CASTGSANQETQYF. The chain is built from TRBV5-4 and TRBJ2-5, with D maybe TRBD2 (5 bases). The CDR3 length is 14 residues. Germline V lookup: CDR1 SGHNT, CDR2 YYREEE (reference sequence). V was pared by 6 bases and J by 0 bases, with 12 bases between.

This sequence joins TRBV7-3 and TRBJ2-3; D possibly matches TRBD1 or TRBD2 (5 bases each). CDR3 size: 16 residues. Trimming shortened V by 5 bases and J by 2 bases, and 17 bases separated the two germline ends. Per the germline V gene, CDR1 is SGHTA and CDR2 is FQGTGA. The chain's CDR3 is CASSIVGDSHTDTQYF. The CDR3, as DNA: TGTGCCAGCAGCATCGTGGGGGATTCCCACACAGATACGCAGTATTTT.

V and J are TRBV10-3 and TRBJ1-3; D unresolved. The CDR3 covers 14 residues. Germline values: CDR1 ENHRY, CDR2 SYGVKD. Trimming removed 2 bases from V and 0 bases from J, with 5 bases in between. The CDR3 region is CAISETVSGNTIYF. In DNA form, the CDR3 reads TGTGCCATCAGTGAGACGGTCTCTGGAAACACCATATATTTT.

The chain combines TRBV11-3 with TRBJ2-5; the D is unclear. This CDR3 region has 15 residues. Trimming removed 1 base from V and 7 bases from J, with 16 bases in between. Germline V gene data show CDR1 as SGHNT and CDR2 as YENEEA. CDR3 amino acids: CASSLALGPEGTQYF. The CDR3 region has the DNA TGTGCCAGCAGCTTAGCCCTCGGACCCGAAGGGACCCAGTACTTC. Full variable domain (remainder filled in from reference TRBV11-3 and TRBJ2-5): EAGVVQSPRYKIIEKKQPVAFWCNPISGHNTLYWYLQNLGQGPELLIRYENEEAVDDSQLPKDRFSAERLKGVDSTLKIQPAELGDSAVYLCASSLALGPEGTQYFGPGTRLLVL.

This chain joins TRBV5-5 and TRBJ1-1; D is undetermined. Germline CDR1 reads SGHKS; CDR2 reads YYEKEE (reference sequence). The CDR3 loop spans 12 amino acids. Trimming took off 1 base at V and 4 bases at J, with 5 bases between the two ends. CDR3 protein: CASSLQGTEAFF. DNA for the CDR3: TGTGCCAGCAGCTTGCAAGGCACTGAAGCTTTCTTT.

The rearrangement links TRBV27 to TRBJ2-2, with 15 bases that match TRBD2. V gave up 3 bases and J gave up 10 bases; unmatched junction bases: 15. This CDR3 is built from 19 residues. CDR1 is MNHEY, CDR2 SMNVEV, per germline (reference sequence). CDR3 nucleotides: TGTGCCAGCAGTTTCTCGGCACCGGGACTAGCGGGAGGTGTGGAGGAGCTGTTTTTT. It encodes CASSFSAPGLAGGVEELFF.

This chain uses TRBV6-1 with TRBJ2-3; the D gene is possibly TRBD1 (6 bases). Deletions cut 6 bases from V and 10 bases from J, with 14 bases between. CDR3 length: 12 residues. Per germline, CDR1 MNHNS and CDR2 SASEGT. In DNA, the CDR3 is TGTGCCAGCAGGACCACAGGGCCATCGCAGTATTTT. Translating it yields CASRTTGPSQYF.

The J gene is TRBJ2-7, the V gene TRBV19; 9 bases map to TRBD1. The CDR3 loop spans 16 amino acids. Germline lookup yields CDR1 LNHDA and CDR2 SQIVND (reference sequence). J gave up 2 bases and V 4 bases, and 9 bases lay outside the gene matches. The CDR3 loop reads CASSRRAGQGAYEQYF. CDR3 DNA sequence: TGTGCCAGTAGTAGGCGTGCGGGACAGGGAGCCTACGAGCAGTACTTC. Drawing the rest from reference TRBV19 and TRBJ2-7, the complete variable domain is DGGITQSPKYLFRKEGQNVTLSCEQNLNHDAMYWYRQDPGQGLRLIYYSQIVNDFQKGDIAEGYSVSREKKESFPLTVTSAQKNPTAFYLCASSRRAGQGAYEQYFGPGTRLTVT.

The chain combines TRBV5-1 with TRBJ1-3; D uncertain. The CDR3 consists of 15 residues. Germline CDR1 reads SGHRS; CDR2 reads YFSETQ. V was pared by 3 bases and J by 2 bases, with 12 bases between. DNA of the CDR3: TGCGCCAGCAGCTGGGAGAACGCGGCTGGAAACACCATATATTTT. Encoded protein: CASSWENAAGNTIYF. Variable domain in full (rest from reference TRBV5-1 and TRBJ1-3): KAGVTQTPRYLIKTRGQQVTLSCSPISGHRSVSWYQQTPGQGLQFLFEYFSETQRNKGNFPGRFSGRQFSNSRSEMNVSTLELGDSALYLCASSWENAAGNTIYFGEGSWLTVV.

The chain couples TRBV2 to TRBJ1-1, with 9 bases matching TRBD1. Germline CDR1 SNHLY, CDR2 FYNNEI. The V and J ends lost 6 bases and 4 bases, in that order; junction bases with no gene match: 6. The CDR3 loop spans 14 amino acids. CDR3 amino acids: CASRGDRESTEAFF. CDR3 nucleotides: TGTGCCAGCAGAGGGGACAGGGAGTCCACTGAAGCTTTCTTT.

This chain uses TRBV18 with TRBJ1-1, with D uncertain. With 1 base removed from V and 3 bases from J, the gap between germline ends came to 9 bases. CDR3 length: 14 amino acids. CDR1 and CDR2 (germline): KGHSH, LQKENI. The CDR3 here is CASSPRAADTEAFF. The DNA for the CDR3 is TGTGCCAGCTCACCACGGGCAGCCGACACTGAAGCTTTCTTT.

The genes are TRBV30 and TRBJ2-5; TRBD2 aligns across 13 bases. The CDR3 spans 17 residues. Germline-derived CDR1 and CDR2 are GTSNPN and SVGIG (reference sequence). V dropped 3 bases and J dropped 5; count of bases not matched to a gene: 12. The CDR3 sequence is CAWSAGTSGTPSETQYF. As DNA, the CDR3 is TGTGCCTGGAGCGCAGGGACTAGCGGGACCCCATCGGAGACCCAGTACTTC.

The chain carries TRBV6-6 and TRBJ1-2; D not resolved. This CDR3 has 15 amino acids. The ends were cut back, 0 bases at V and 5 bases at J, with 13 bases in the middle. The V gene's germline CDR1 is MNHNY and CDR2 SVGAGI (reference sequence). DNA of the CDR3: TGTGCCAGCAGTTACTCGATATTTTTGGGGTATGGCTACACCTTC. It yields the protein CASSYSIFLGYGYTF.

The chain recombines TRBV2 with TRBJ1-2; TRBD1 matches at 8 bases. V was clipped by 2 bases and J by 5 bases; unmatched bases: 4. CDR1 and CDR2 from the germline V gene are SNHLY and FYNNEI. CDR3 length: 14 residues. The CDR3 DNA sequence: TGTGCCAGCAGTGAACAGGGGGCATGGTATGGCTACACCTTC. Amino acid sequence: CASSEQGAWYGYTF. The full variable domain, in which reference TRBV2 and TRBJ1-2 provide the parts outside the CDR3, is EPEVTQTPSHQVTQMGQEVILRCVPISNHLYFYWYRQILGQKVEFLVSFYNNEISEKSEIFDDQFSVERPDGSNFTLKIRSTKLEDSAMYFCASSEQGAWYGYTFGSGTRLTVV.

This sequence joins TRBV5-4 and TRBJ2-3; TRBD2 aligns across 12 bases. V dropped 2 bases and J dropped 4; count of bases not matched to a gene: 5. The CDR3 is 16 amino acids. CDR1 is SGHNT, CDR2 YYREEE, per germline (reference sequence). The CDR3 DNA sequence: TGTGCCAGCAGCTTTCCGACTAGCGGGAGCTCAGATACGCAGTATTTT. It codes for CASSFPTSGSSDTQYF. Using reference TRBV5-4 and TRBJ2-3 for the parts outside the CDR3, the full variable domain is ETGVTQSPTHLIKTRGQQVTLRCSSQSGHNTVSWYQQALGQGPQFIFQYYREEENGRGNFPPRFSGLQFPNYSSELNVNALELDDSALYLCASSFPTSGSSDTQYFGPGTRLTVL.